Following are 19 T cell receptor beta chains from one sample sequenced in a study of PD-1 blockade in classical Hodgkin lymphoma. No patient escaped relapse after autologous stem cell transplantation, and brentuximab vedotin exposure varied. The protocol was immunoSEQ multiplex PCR, while the TCRdb copy is restricted to in-frame clones and leaves out a portion. Seen here are more than 70,000 clones, 92% observed once, and the top ten hold 2.6%. This specimen was peripheral blood mononuclear cells (PBMCs), taken before the second cycle of nivolumab. The origin of the receptors is a human donor with classical Hodgkin lymphoma.

J is TRBJ2-1 and V is TRBV29-1; 8 bases align to TRBD2. From germline, CDR1 is SQVTM and CDR2 ANQGSEA. The CDR3 consists of 13 residues. V shed 6 bases, J shed 6 bases, and the junction held 7 bases outside the gene matches. This CDR3 reads CSVPGLGANEQFF. In DNA form, the CDR3 reads TGCAGCGTGCCGGGACTAGGTGCCAATGAGCAGTTCTTC.

J is TRBJ2-1 and V is TRBV19; TRBD2 matches 7 bases. The CDR3 has 17 amino acids. Unmatched junction bases numbered 7, after V lost 2 bases and J lost 0 bases. CDR1 LNHDA and CDR2 SQIVND come from the germline V gene (reference sequence). CDR3 residues: CASSIRSTSNSYNEQFF. The CDR3 nucleotides read TGTGCCAGTAGTATACGCTCGACTAGCAACTCCTACAATGAGCAGTTCTTC.

V gene TRBV29-1 combines with J gene TRBJ2-7; D remains ambiguous. Germline-derived CDR1 and CDR2 are SQVTM and ANQGSEA. V was cut by 4 bases and J by 2 bases, with 6 bases left in between. The CDR3 totals 11 residues. The CDR3 DNA reads as TGCAGCGTTGTTACGGCCTACGAGCAGTACTTC. The encoded protein is CSVVTAYEQYF.

This chain joins TRBV25-1 and TRBJ2-7, with 9 bases identical to TRBD1. V was pared by 5 bases and J by 2 bases, with 10 bases of the junction left unmatched. This CDR3 contains 16 residues. The germline CDR1 and CDR2 sequences are MGHDK and SYGVNS. In DNA form, the CDR3 reads TGTGCCAGCAGTCCCTCTCCAGGACAGGGGACCTACGAGCAGTACTTC. As protein: CASSPSPGQGTYEQYF.

CDR3 in amino acids: CATRGGTPSSYEQYF. CDR3 nucleotides: TGCGCCACCCGTGGGGGGACACCCAGCTCCTACGAGCAGTACTTC. This chain links TRBV10-2 with TRBJ2-7, with D tentatively TRBD1 or TRBD2 (6 bases each). V was shortened by 10 bases and J by 0 bases, with 19 bases between the two germline ends. Germline V gene data show CDR1 as WSHSY and CDR2 as SAAADI. This CDR3 is 15 amino acids long.

This clone was picked up a small number of times. This chain connects TRBV2 to TRBJ1-1; unclear D gene. CDR3 length: 10 residues. Germline loops: CDR1 SNHLY, CDR2 FYNNEI. V dropped 6 bases and J dropped 7 bases, with 6 bases sitting between them. CDR3 nucleotides: TGTGCCAGCAGAAGGAGTGAAGCTTTCTTT. Amino acid sequence: CASRRSEAFF.

The V and J genes are TRBV5-6 and TRBJ2-1, with 7 bases that match TRBD1. The CDR3 has 14 residues. Germline V lookup: CDR1 SGHDT, CDR2 YYEEEE. Losses at the gene ends were 3 bases for V and 2 bases for J; bases not matched to a gene: 2. CDR3 protein: CASSWDRAYNEQFF. CDR3 nucleotides: TGTGCCAGCAGCTGGGACAGAGCCTACAATGAGCAGTTCTTC.

This chain links TRBV19 with TRBJ1-2; TRBD1 aligns across 8 bases. J lost 8 bases, V lost 5 bases, and 13 bases had no gene match. The CDR3 is made up of 15 amino acids. Per the germline V gene, CDR1 is LNHDA and CDR2 is SQIVND (reference sequence). The CDR3, as DNA: TGTGCCAGTAGTGGCCGGGACAGGCTGCATGGAGGCTACACCTTC. As protein: CASSGRDRLHGGYTF.

J is TRBJ1-2 and V is TRBV14, with D unresolved. The CDR3 length is 13 residues. V was cut by 6 bases and J by 2 bases, with 10 bases left in between. Per germline, CDR1 SGHDN and CDR2 FVKESK. This chain's CDR3 is CASSIVGNYGYTF. The CDR3 nucleotides read TGTGCCAGCAGTATTGTAGGGAACTATGGCTACACCTTC.

The V and J genes are TRBV27 and TRBJ2-5; 8 nucleotides agree with TRBD2. The CDR3 sequence is 14 residues long. Germline lookup yields CDR1 MNHEY and CDR2 SMNVEV (reference sequence). V lost 3 bases to trimming and J lost 1 base; unmatched junction nucleotides: 1. CDR3 protein: CASSFGLAQETQYF. The CDR3 DNA follows: TGTGCCAGCAGTTTTGGACTAGCCCAAGAGACCCAGTACTTC.

The chain is built from TRBV6-5 and TRBJ2-3; D tentatively fits TRBD1 or TRBD2 (5 bases each). Trimming cost V 2 bases and J 6 bases, with 9 bases left between them. Germline V gene lookup returns CDR1 MNHEY and CDR2 SVGAGI. This CDR3 has 13 residues. The DNA of the CDR3 is TGTGCCAGCAGTTACGGCAGGGAGGATACGCAGTATTTT. It yields the protein CASSYGREDTQYF.

The CDR3 is CASSLPPASLNTGELFF. DNA for the CDR3: TGTGCCAGCAGTTTACCCCCGGCCTCCCTCAACACCGGGGAGCTGTTTTTT. The chain combines TRBV28 with TRBJ2-2, with D unresolved. Germline V lookup: CDR1 MDHEN, CDR2 SYDVKM. The CDR3 contains 17 residues. Trimming left V 2 bases short and J 2 bases short, with 15 bases between.

The V gene is TRBV7-9, the J gene TRBJ2-1; D is undetermined. This CDR3 spans 12 amino acids. The V gene's germline CDR1 is SEHNR and CDR2 FQNEAQ (reference sequence). The germline V and J ends were trimmed by 3 bases and 10 bases, with 10 bases remaining between them. The CDR3 here is CASSLGIEEQFF. CDR3 DNA: TGTGCCAGCAGCTTGGGAATCGAAGAGCAGTTCTTC.

In its sample, this clone was seen many times. The chain combines TRBV2 with TRBJ1-5; possibly TRBD1 for D (6 bases). The CDR3 extends over 15 amino acids. Germline values: CDR1 SNHLY, CDR2 FYNNEI. V was clipped by 8 bases and J by 5 bases, with 19 bases between them. The CDR3 DNA follows: TGTGCCAGCTGTCCCTTCCGGGACACCGATCAGCCCCAGCATTTT. Translated: CASCPFRDTDQPQHF. The complete variable domain, with remaining parts taken from reference TRBV2 and TRBJ1-5, reads EPEVTQTPSHQVTQMGQEVILRCVPISNHLYFYWYRQILGQKVEFLVSFYNNEISEKSEIFDDQFSVERPDGSNFTLKIRSTKLEDSAMYFCASCPFRDTDQPQHFGDGTRLSIL.

This chain joins TRBV6-5 and TRBJ2-7; possibly TRBD1 or TRBD2 for D (5 bases each). The CDR3 totals 14 residues. Germline CDR1 is MNHEY and CDR2 is SVGAGI. Trimming left V 8 bases short and J 0 bases short, with 14 bases between. The CDR3 region has the DNA TGTGCCAGCGGCAACAGGAGGAGCTCCTACGAGCAGTACTTC. Its translation: CASGNRRSSYEQYF.

The chain carries TRBV30 and TRBJ2-6, with 8 positions matching TRBD2. From germline, CDR1 is GTSNPN and CDR2 SVGIG (reference sequence). The length of the CDR3 is 16 residues. After removal of 2 bases from V and 4 bases from J, the junction contained 7 bases not matched to a gene. CDR3 protein: CAWSLTGGAGANVLTF. DNA for the CDR3: TGTGCCTGGAGTCTAACGGGGGGGGCGGGGGCCAACGTCCTGACTTTC.

Notes on this clone: The sample contains more than one DNA sequence encoding this CDR3. The rearrangement links TRBV19 to TRBJ1-1; 9 bases fit TRBD1. Germline values: CDR1 LNHDA, CDR2 SQIVND (reference sequence). This CDR3 has 14 amino acids. The J segment lost 4 bases and the V segment lost 3 bases, leaving 3 bases of the junction unmatched. CDR3 DNA: TGTGCCAGTAGTATCGGACAGGGGATCACTGAAGCTTTCTTT. The encoded protein is CASSIGQGITEAFF.

The V gene is TRBV28, the J gene TRBJ2-7; 8 bases map to TRBD1. Germline CDR1 reads MDHEN; CDR2 reads SYDVKM. J lost 2 bases, V lost 5 bases, and 11 bases had no gene match. CDR3 length: 16 amino acids. Here the CDR3 DNA reads TGTGCCAGCAGTCCCCATCGGGCAGGGGGCGCCTACGAGCAGTACTTC. Translation: CASSPHRAGGAYEQYF. The full variable domain, its missing parts supplied by reference TRBV28 and TRBJ2-7, is DVKVTQSSRYLVKRTGEKVFLECVQDMDHENMFWYRQDPGLGLRLIYFSYDVKMKEKGDIPEGYSVSREKKERFSLILESASTNQTSMYLCASSPHRAGGAYEQYFGPGTRLTVT.

A remark on this clone: The conserved phenylalanine or tryptophan is not found at the CDR3 terminus, so this likely reflects a read error. No DNA is shown, since the ends of the CDR3 on it are uncertain; the CDR3 is the one TCRdb lists. V and J are TRBV29-1 and TRBJ1-1. The germline V gene has CDR1 SQVTM and CDR2 ANQGSEA. Both ends counted, the CDR3 spans 11 residues. CDR3 amino acids: CSVGTKIEAPS.